This TCR beta chain was identified during a study of blood T cell repertoires in COVID-19. Assignment of participants to cohorts was predicated upon participant-reported clinical history. Sequencing used immunoSEQ multiplex PCR; TCRdb keeps in-frame clones, though not all of them. The table has some 190,000 clones, 80% to 90% seen once. Trimming left V 7 bases short and J 7 bases short, with 22 bases between. Germline V gene lookup returns CDR1 GTSNPN and CDR2 SVGIG (reference sequence). This CDR3 region has 15 residues. The TCR sequence derives from a woman between 35 and 50 years old with acute COVID-19. Sequenced input: PBMCs or T cells enriched from blood (not recorded which). The rearrangement uses TRBV30 and TRBJ2-2, with D perhaps TRBD1 (6 bases). CDR3 nucleotides: TGTGCCTCAAACAGCGGTGCAGCAGGGGTCGGGGAGCTGTTTTTT. It is translated as CASNSGAAGVGELFF. The full variable domain, in which reference TRBV30 and TRBJ2-2 provide the parts outside the CDR3, is SQTIHQWPATLVQPVGSPLSLECTVEGTSNPNLYWYRQAAGRGLQLLFYSVGIGQISSEVPQNLSASRPQDRQFILSSKKLLLSDSGFYLCASNSGAAGVGELFFGEGSRLTVL.